This record concerns one T cell receptor beta chain sequence. Its antigen remains undetermined. No quality values exist for individual bases; no much larger clone is one base distant. After removal of 3 bases from V and 5 bases from J, the junction retains 7 bases not matched to a gene. Based on the germline V gene (reference sequence), the CDR1 and CDR2 sequences are SEHNR and FQNEAQ. The CDR3 runs 15 amino acids, cysteine and phenylalanine included. Only CDR3 DNA remains: 45 bases, in frame from the first base. These data belong to a study of response to subunit inactivated influenza vaccine (dated by TCRdb to the late 2010s). Regarding the complete study: Deep quantitative profiling of the T cell receptor repertoire was used in the study to follow responses to a trivalent subunit inactivated influenza vaccine. The paper as a whole reports these results and caveats: The authors proposed that each seasonal influenza vaccination may bring in only a limited number of new T cells.

Library method: RT-PCR. Instrument on record: Illumina HiSeq 2500. TCRdb trimmed the raw reads at Q25, called clones with MiXCR and kept productive beta chains. Rows merge per CDR3 protein into single entries with the most common DNA and genes. This sample has about 160,000 distinct CDR3 sequences in its table, and around 10% of those were observed once. The top ten clonotypes cover under 40% of the sample. Sample: CD8+ T cells sorted from PBMCs, taken less than 30 months after vaccination. This clonotype originated in a man in his fifties or sixties who received an inactivated influenza vaccine. Donor details come from another sample of the same person, matched by shared clones. The chain was built from TRBV7-9 and TRBJ2-5; 9 bases in the junction line up with TRBD1. The CDR3 protein: CASSFNRGPWETQYF. The nucleotide sequence reads as follows: TGTGCCAGCAGCTTCAACAGGGGGCCCTGGGAGACCCAGTACTTC.